The 17 T cell receptor beta chains below come from one sample, sequenced in a study of OX40 agonist ivuxolimab in advanced cancers. Sequencing was performed with immunoSEQ multiplex PCR; in TCRdb, only in-frame clones are kept and a portion is missing. The table has 90,000 to 120,000 clones, approximately 90% seen once. The sample here was CD4+ or CD8+ T cells sorted from blood, taken in a trial of the OX40 agonist ivuxolimab. These TCRs come from an adult with an advanced solid tumor such as melanoma, head and neck, liver or kidney cancer.

This chain uses TRBV5-1 with TRBJ2-5; 7 nucleotides agree with TRBD1. The V and J ends lost 3 bases and 2 bases, in that order; junction bases with no gene match: 10. This CDR3 is 16 amino acids long. The germline V gene encodes CDR1 SGHRS and CDR2 YFSETQ. The CDR3 sequence is CASSWQGVPFQETQYF. The CDR3 DNA sequence: TGCGCCAGCAGCTGGCAGGGGGTACCCTTTCAAGAGACCCAGTACTTC.

V and J are TRBV29-1 and TRBJ2-7; D uncertain. The germline V and J ends were trimmed by 3 bases and 0 bases, with 6 bases remaining between them. Germline V gene sequence: CDR1 SQVTM, CDR2 ANQGSEA. The length of the CDR3 is 12 residues. CDR3 bases: TGCAGCGTTGATGGGCCCTCCTACGAGCAGTACTTC. Translated: CSVDGPSYEQYF.

The V gene is TRBV19, the J gene TRBJ2-3; 7 bases are a match to TRBD1. This CDR3 region has 16 residues. In germline, CDR1 is LNHDA, CDR2 SQIVND (reference sequence). Trimming took 5 bases from V and 1 from J; bases not matched to a gene: 9. The CDR3 sequence is CASSRKSQGGTDTQYF. In DNA form, the CDR3 reads TGTGCCAGTAGTCGTAAGAGTCAGGGGGGCACAGATACGCAGTATTTT.

V and J are TRBV7-9 and TRBJ2-5; 14 bases match TRBD2. The CDR3 extends over 16 amino acids. CDR1 is SEHNR, CDR2 FQNEAQ, per germline (reference sequence). The V and J ends lost 3 bases and 5 bases, in that order; junction bases with no gene match: 5. CDR3 in DNA: TGTGCCAGCAGCTTTGGGACTAGCGGGAGTTTGGAGACCCAGTACTTC. The encoded protein is CASSFGTSGSLETQYF.

The J gene is TRBJ1-5, the V gene TRBV5-1; D is undetermined. Germline V CDR1 and CDR2: SGHRS, YFSETQ. V lost 1 base, J lost 2 bases, and 7 bases lay in between. CDR3 length: 14 amino acids. Written as DNA, the CDR3 is TGCGCCAGCAGCTTGAAGAAGGGCAATCAGCCCCAGCATTTT. It is translated as CASSLKKGNQPQHF.

The chain uses TRBV10-3 and TRBJ1-1; tentatively, D is TRBD1 (6 bases). V lost 4 bases and J lost 3, with 21 bases in between. Germline V gene lookup returns CDR1 ENHRY and CDR2 SYGVKD. This CDR3 comprises 17 residues. Written as DNA, the CDR3 is TGTGCCATCAGTGCCCGTCCCTCCGGGGGCCCAGACACTGAAGCTTTCTTT. This codes for CAISARPSGGPDTEAFF.

The rearrangement joins TRBV4-1 to TRBJ2-3, with TRBD2 identical over 7 bases. Germline V lookup: CDR1 MGHRA, CDR2 YSYEKL. The trim removed 8 bases at V and 2 bases at J, leaving 13 bases unmatched. The CDR3 length is 16 residues. CDR3 amino acids: CASSPAGRAPTDTQYF. The CDR3 DNA is TGCGCCAGCTCACCTGCGGGGAGGGCCCCCACAGATACGCAGTATTTT.

A note on this clone: The identical CDR3 is also encoded by other nucleotide sequences in the sample. The chain joins TRBV18 to TRBJ2-5; no firm D call. Germline-derived CDR1 and CDR2 are KGHSH and LQKENI. The V gene lost 6 bases and the J gene lost 2 bases, with 4 bases spanning the gap. The CDR3 has 11 residues. CDR3 sequence: CASSPQETQYF. The CDR3 nucleotides are TGTGCCAGCTCGCCTCAAGAGACCCAGTACTTC.

CDR3 coding DNA: TGTGCCAGCAGTGAAGGGCAGGGGGAACTCTACGAGCAGTACTTC. Protein product: CASSEGQGELYEQYF. The V gene is TRBV2, the J gene TRBJ2-7; 7 nucleotides line up with TRBD1. Germline CDR1 SNHLY, CDR2 FYNNEI. CDR3 length: 15 residues. V lost 1 base to trimming and J lost 3 bases; unmatched junction nucleotides: 6. Together with reference TRBV2 and TRBJ2-7, the CDR3 gives the full variable domain: EPEVTQTPSHQVTQMGQEVILRCVPISNHLYFYWYRQILGQKVEFLVSFYNNEISEKSEIFDDQFSVERPDGSNFTLKIRSTKLEDSAMYFCASSEGQGELYEQYFGPGTRLTVT.

The J gene is TRBJ2-1, the V gene TRBV27, with 8 bases that match TRBD1. Germline lookup yields CDR1 MNHEY and CDR2 SMNVEV (reference sequence). CDR3 length: 13 residues. J gave up 9 bases and V 8 bases, and 9 bases lay outside the gene matches. CDR3 sequence reads: CASALQGASEQFF. Here the CDR3 DNA reads TGTGCCAGCGCCCTCCAGGGGGCCTCTGAGCAGTTCTTC.

This chain joins TRBV29-1 and TRBJ2-4; either TRBD1 or TRBD2 may fit D (5 bases each). Germline values: CDR1 SQVTM, CDR2 ANQGSEA. Trimming shortened V by 3 bases and J by 8 bases, and 11 bases separated the two germline ends. This CDR3 has 12 amino acids. The DNA for the CDR3 is TGCAGCGTTGAGTCGCAGGGAGACATTCAGTACTTC. It is translated as CSVESQGDIQYF.

The chain has TRBV6-6 and TRBJ2-7, with 10 bases lining up with TRBD1. CDR3 length: 14 residues. Germline CDR1 and CDR2: MNHNY and SVGAGI (reference sequence). The V and J ends lost 5 bases and 3 bases, in that order; junction bases with no gene match: 4. The CDR3 nucleotides read TGTGCCAGCAGTACCGGGACAGGGGTCTACGAGCAGTACTTC. Its protein is CASSTGTGVYEQYF.

J is TRBJ2-3 and V is TRBV28, with a possible D match to TRBD2 (5 bases). V lost 4 bases and J 6 bases, leaving 14 bases between the germline ends. Germline-derived CDR1 and CDR2 are MDHEN and SYDVKM. The CDR3 is made up of 14 amino acids. CDR3 in DNA: TGTGCCAGCAGTTCCGTCGGGGAGTCTGATACGCAGTATTTT. It specifies CASSSVGESDTQYF.

The chain combines TRBV5-4 with TRBJ2-2, with TRBD1 matching over 7 bases. This CDR3 comprises 14 residues. Trimming cost V 4 bases and J 0 bases; bases outside gene matches: 0. CDR1 and CDR2 (germline): SGHNT, YYREEE (reference sequence). The CDR3, as DNA: TGTGCCAGCAGCGGACAGGCGAACACCGGGGAGCTGTTTTTT. It translates to CASSGQANTGELFF. Filled out from reference TRBV5-4 and TRBJ2-2, the complete variable domain reads ETGVTQSPTHLIKTRGQQVTLRCSSQSGHNTVSWYQQALGQGPQFIFQYYREEENGRGNFPPRFSGLQFPNYSSELNVNALELDDSALYLCASSGQANTGELFFGEGSRLTVL.

V is TRBV5-4 and J is TRBJ2-2; TRBD2 matches at 10 bases. CDR1 is SGHNT, CDR2 YYREEE, per germline (reference sequence). The CDR3 loop spans 16 amino acids. The ends lost 0 bases at V and 6 bases at J; junction bases unmatched: 5. CDR3 in DNA: TGTGCCAGCAGCTTGGTGAGCGGGAGGGCCTCCGGGGAGCTGTTTTTT. Translated, it gives CASSLVSGRASGELFF. The full variable domain, with the rest looked up from reference TRBV5-4 and TRBJ2-2, is ETGVTQSPTHLIKTRGQQVTLRCSSQSGHNTVSWYQQALGQGPQFIFQYYREEENGRGNFPPRFSGLQFPNYSSELNVNALELDDSALYLCASSLVSGRASGELFFGEGSRLTVL.

CDR3 bases: TGCGCCAGCAGCTTGGGGGCGGACCTTGGCAATGAGCAGTTCTTC. Amino acid sequence: CASSLGADLGNEQFF. The chain links TRBV5-1 to TRBJ2-1, with D hard to call. The CDR3 is made up of 15 amino acids. V was pared by 0 bases and J by 6 bases, with 13 bases between. The germline V gene has CDR1 SGHRS and CDR2 YFSETQ.

The chain carries TRBV5-8 and TRBJ1-2; 8 bases fit TRBD1. Germline V gives CDR1 SGHTS, CDR2 YDEGEE. Losses at the gene ends were 0 bases for V and 7 bases for J; bases not matched to a gene: 5. This CDR3 spans 14 amino acids. The CDR3 loop reads CASSLGTGMGGYTF. CDR3 DNA: TGTGCCAGCAGCTTGGGGACAGGGATGGGTGGCTACACCTTC.